Below, one TCR beta chain is given with its context. Its antigen is not identified. Investigators separated out CD4+ T cells once 10 days of culture had passed. In the vaccine recipients, nucleocapsid antibodies were negative and there was no prior SARS-CoV-2 infection. The data belong to a study of vaccination effects on CD4 cells after COVID-19. For the study at large: They grew a few million PBMC in each well, adding 10 IU/ml IL-2 and around 10 ug/ml peptides.

Study-wide points: Convalescent patients were scarce in the study, and it lacked early post-infection timepoints. Marked contraction was observed in infection-induced and vaccine-induced clones late after vaccination.

The protocol was immunoSEQ multiplex PCR, while the TCRdb copy is restricted to in-frame clones and leaves out a portion. The sample yields about 70,000 clones, 70% to 80% seen once. The CDR3 covers 15 residues. The germline gives CDR1 GTSNPN, CDR2 SVGIG (reference sequence). V was trimmed by 5 bases and J by 6 bases, leaving 17 bases between them. This specimen consisted of CD4+ T cells from PBMCs cultured without peptide, obtained before COVID-19 vaccination. This sequence was found in a human donor who received a COVID-19 vaccine. The chain has TRBV30 and TRBJ1-6; TRBD1 might be the D (5 bases). The CDR3 sequence is CAWSPGTGVNSPLHF. CDR3 coding DNA: TGTGCCTGGTCACCCGGGACCGGAGTTAATTCACCCCTCCACTTT.